This is a list of T cell receptor beta chains from one sample in a study of control samples from healthy donors and cancer patients. Profiled with immunoSEQ multiplex PCR; TCRdb holds only in-frame clones, not every one. The repertoire holds approximately 70,000 clones, with roughly 84% as singletons. The specimen was blood. The receptors originated from a man aged 45-65 years in good health. CDR3s include the opening cysteine and the closing phenylalanine or tryptophan. A D gene is named only where the DNA matches it firmly. A clone size is listed for some rows: how often the clone was seen (once, few, many), or a class if it is expanded.

>TRBJ2-5|TRBV15|.|TRBD2
TGTGCCACCGCCCTCCGGGGAATAGCGGGGACGTACCAAGAGACCCAGTACTTC
CATALRGIAGTYQETQYF
>TRBJ2-6|TRBV11-3|few|.
TGTGCCAGCAGCTTAGAGGGGGCTGGGGCCAACGTCCTGACTTTC
CASSLEGAGANVLTF
>TRBJ1-3|TRBV7-9|medium-sized|.
TGTGCCAGCAGCGGTGGGGGGACGTTCTCTGGAAACACCATATATTTT
CASSGGGTFSGNTIYF
>TRBJ2-6|TRBV29-1|.|.
TGCAGCGTCCGAGGGGCGTCGGGGACCTCTGGGGCCAACGTCCTGACTTTC
CSVRGASGTSGANVLTF
>TRBJ2-7|TRBV18|.|.
TGTGCCAGCTCACCACCGGTCACCGACTACGGGCAGTACTTC
CASSPPVTDYGQYF
>TRBJ1-5|TRBV27|.|TRBD1
TGTGCCAGCAGTTCCGGACAGGGGAGCAATCAGCCCCAGCATTTT
CASSSGQGSNQPQHF
>TRBJ2-1|TRBV6-2/TRBV6-3|.|.
TGTGCCAGCAGTACTCCGACCGGGGACTACAATGAGCAGTTCTTC
CASSTPTGDYNEQFF
>TRBJ1-2|TRBV10-3|.|.
TGTGCCATCAGGGGAGGCTATGGCTACACCTTC
CAIRGGYGYTF
>TRBJ2-6|TRBV24-1|.|TRBD2
TGTGCCACCAGTGATGGGACTAGCTTTGCTGGGGCCAACGTCCTGACTTTC
CATSDGTSFAGANVLTF
>TRBJ2-6|TRBV10-2|.|TRBD1
TGCGCCAGCAGTGGACAGGGGGCCGGGGCCAACGTCCTGACTTTC
CASSGQGAGANVLTF
>TRBJ2-6|TRBV19|.|.
TGTGCCAGTTCTACTAACAGGGATGGGGCCAACGTCCTGACTTTC
CASSTNRDGANVLTF
>TRBJ1-3|TRBV6-6|.|.
TGTGCCAGCAGTTTTAGCGGTAGCTCTGGAAACACCATATATTTT
CASSFSGSSGNTIYF
>TRBJ1-2|TRBV12-3/TRBV12-4|.|.
TGTGCCAGCAGCCCCGACGGGTTATATGGCTACACCTTC
CASSPDGLYGYTF
>TRBJ1-2|TRBV19|.|.
TGTGCCAGTACCGACAGCTATGGCTACACCTTC
CASTDSYGYTF
>TRBJ1-5|TRBV6-2/TRBV6-3|.|.
TGTGCCAGCAGTTCGGGGGCGGGACAGCCCCAGCATTTT
CASSSGAGQPQHF
>TRBJ1-3|TRBV14|.|.
TGTGCCAGCAGCCAAGGTCCCGCCGTGACCGGAAACACCATATATTTT
CASSQGPAVTGNTIYF
>TRBJ1-1|TRBV10-3|.|TRBD1
TGTGCCATCAGTGGTTGGGGGGGGGACAGGATGACCACTGAAGCTTTCTTT
CAISGWGGDRMTTEAFF
>TRBJ2-1|TRBV10-1|.|.
TGCGCCAGCAGTCGGGTAGGCAATGAGCAGTTCTTC
CASSRVGNEQFF
>TRBJ1-3|TRBV6-4|.|.
TGTGCCAGCACGCTGGCGGAGTATGGCTCTGGAAACACCATATATTTT
CASTLAEYGSGNTIYF
>TRBJ2-1|TRBV3-1/TRBV3-2|.|TRBD2
TGTGCCAGCAGCCAAGATACGGGACTAGGGGTAAATGAGCAGTTCTTC
CASSQDTGLGVNEQFF
>TRBJ2-3|TRBV4-1|.|.
TGCGCCAGCAGCCAAGGGATCCGGGACCCCACAGATACGCAGTATTTT
CASSQGIRDPTDTQYF
>TRBJ2-1|TRBV6-4|.|TRBD2
TGTGCCAGCAGTTTTGAGACTAGCGGATACAATGAGCAGTTCTTC
CASSFETSGYNEQFF
>TRBJ2-1|TRBV4-3|few|TRBD2
TGCGCCAGCAGCGGGACTAGCAAAAGCAATGAGCAGTTCTTC
CASSGTSKSNEQFF
>TRBJ1-2|TRBV6-4|.|.
TGTGCCAGCAGTGTCGGGGAGAACTATGGCTACACCTTC
CASSVGENYGYTF
>TRBJ2-7|TRBV9|.|.
TGTGCCAGCAGCGCAGAGGACATCTCCTACGAGCAGTACTTC
CASSAEDISYEQYF
>TRBJ2-4|TRBV7-2|.|.
TGTGCCAGCAGCTTAGGGACATCCCTAGCCAAAAACATTCAGTACTTC
CASSLGTSLAKNIQYF
>TRBJ1-5|TRBV19|.|.
TGTGCCAGTAGATCAGGACCGAGCAATCAGCCCCAGCATTTT
CASRSGPSNQPQHF
>TRBJ1-5|TRBV3-1/TRBV3-2|.|.
TGTGCCAGCAGCCCGACAGAAAATCAGCCCCAGCATTTT
CASSPTENQPQHF
>TRBJ2-7|TRBV14|.|.
TGTGCCAGCAGCCAAGAGGGCTCATACTCCTACGAGCAGTACTTC
CASSQEGSYSYEQYF
>TRBJ1-2|TRBV5-8|.|.
TGTGCCAGCAGCCGAGCGGATAGGGATGGCTACACCTTC
CASSRADRDGYTF
>TRBJ2-3|TRBV18|.|.
TGTGCCAGCTCACCCGGCAGCACAGATACGCAGTATTTT
CASSPGSTDTQYF
>TRBJ1-2|TRBV7-9|.|TRBD1
TGTGCCAGCAGCTTAGCGACAGGGCGAAACTATGGCTACACCTTC
CASSLATGRNYGYTF
>TRBJ2-5|TRBV29-1|.|.
TGCAGCGTTGAAGACCGGCTGACTCGTACGGAGACCCAGTACTTC
CSVEDRLTRTETQYF
>TRBJ2-7|TRBV18|.|.
TGTGCCAGCTCACCACCCAGCTATGGCGAGCAGTACTTC
CASSPPSYGEQYF
>TRBJ2-6|TRBV7-2|.|TRBD1
TGTGCCAGCAGCATCACCGGGACAGGGTCCCCTGGGGCCAACGTCCTGACTTTC
CASSITGTGSPGANVLTF
>TRBJ2-1|TRBV7-6|.|.
TGTGCCAGCAGCTCGACTTCGCGGGTCGATAATGAGCAGTTCTTC
CASSSTSRVDNEQFF
>TRBJ1-6|TRBV6-5|few|.
TGTGCCAGCGTGGCGGGATTTAATTCACCCCTCCACTTT
CASVAGFNSPLHF
>TRBJ2-7|TRBV11-2|.|TRBD2
TGTGCCAGCAGCTTAGAGCTGGGTAGCGGGACAAACCAACCTTACGAGCAGTACTTC
CASSLELGSGTNQPYEQYF
>TRBJ2-1|TRBV9|.|.
TGTGCCAGCAGCGTAGCCACCGAATACTACAATGAGCAGTTCTTC
CASSVATEYYNEQFF
>TRBJ2-3|TRBV4-2|.|.
TGTGCCAGCAGCCAAGGAATAGCGGGCACAGATACGCAGTATTTT
CASSQGIAGTDTQYF